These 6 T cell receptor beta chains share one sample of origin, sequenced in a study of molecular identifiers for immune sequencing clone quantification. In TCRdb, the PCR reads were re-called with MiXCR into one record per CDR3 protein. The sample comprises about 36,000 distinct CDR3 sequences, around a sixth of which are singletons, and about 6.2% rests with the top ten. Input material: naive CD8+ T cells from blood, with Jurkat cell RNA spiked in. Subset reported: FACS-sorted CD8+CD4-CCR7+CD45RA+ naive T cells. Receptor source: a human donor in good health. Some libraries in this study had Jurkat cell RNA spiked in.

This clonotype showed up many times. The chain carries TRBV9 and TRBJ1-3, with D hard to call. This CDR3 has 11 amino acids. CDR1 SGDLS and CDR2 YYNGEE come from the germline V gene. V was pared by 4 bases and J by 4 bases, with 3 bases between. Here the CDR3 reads CASSLGNTIYF. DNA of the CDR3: TGTGCCAGCAGCCTAGGAAACACCATATATTTT.

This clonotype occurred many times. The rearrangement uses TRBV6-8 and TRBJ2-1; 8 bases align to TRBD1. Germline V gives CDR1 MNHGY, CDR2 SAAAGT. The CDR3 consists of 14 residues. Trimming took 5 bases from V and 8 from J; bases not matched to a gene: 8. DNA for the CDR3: TGTGCCAGCAGTCGACAGGGGTTTGTCCATGAGCAGTTCTTC. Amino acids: CASSRQGFVHEQFF.

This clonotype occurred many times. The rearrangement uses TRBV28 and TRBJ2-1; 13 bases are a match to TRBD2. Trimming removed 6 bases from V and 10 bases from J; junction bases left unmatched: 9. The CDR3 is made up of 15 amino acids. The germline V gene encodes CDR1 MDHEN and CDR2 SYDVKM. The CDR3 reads CASSTGLAGVGEQFF. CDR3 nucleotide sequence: TGTGCCAGCAGCACTGGACTAGCGGGAGTCGGGGAGCAGTTCTTC.

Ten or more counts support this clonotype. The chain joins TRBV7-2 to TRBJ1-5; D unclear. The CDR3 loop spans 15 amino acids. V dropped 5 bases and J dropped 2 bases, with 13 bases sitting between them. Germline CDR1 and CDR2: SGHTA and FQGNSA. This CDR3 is CASSPSGRGNQPQHF. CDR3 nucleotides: TGTGCCAGCAGCCCGTCCGGGCGCGGCAATCAGCCCCAGCATTTT. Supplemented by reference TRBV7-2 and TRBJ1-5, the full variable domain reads GAGVSQSPSNKVTEKGKDVELRCDPISGHTALYWYRQSLGQGLEFLIYFQGNSAPDKSGLPSDRFSAERTGGSVSTLTIQRTQQEDSAVYLCASSPSGRGNQPQHFGDGTRLSIL.

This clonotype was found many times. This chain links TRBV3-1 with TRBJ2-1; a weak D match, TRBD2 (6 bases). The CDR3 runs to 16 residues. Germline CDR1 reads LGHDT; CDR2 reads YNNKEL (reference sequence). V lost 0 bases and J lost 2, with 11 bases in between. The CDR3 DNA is TGTGCCAGCAGCCAAGATTTGCGGGGACCCTACAATGAGCAGTTCTTC. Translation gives CASSQDLRGPYNEQFF.

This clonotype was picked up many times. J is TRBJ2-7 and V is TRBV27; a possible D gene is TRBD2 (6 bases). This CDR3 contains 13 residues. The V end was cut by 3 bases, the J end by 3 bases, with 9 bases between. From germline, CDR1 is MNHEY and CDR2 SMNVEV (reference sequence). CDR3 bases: TGTGCCAGCAGTTTCCCCGGGGGCTACGAGCAGTACTTC. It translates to CASSFPGGYEQYF.